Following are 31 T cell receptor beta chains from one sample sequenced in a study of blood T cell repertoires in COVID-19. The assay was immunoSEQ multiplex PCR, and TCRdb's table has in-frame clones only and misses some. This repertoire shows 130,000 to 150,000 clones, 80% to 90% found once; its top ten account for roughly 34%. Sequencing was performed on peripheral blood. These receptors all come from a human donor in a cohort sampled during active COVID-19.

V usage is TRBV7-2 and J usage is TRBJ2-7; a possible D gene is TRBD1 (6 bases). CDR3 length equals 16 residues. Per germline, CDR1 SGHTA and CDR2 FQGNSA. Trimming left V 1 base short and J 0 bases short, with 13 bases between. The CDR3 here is CASSLEGRGTSYEQYF. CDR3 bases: TGTGCCAGCAGCTTAGAGGGCAGGGGAACCTCCTACGAGCAGTACTTC.

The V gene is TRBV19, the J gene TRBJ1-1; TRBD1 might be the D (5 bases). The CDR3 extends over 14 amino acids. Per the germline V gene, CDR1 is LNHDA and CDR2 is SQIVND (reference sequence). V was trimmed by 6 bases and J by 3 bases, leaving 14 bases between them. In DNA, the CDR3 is TGTGCCAGTAGCCAAAGAGGAGGGGACACTGAAGCTTTCTTT. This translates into CASSQRGGDTEAFF.

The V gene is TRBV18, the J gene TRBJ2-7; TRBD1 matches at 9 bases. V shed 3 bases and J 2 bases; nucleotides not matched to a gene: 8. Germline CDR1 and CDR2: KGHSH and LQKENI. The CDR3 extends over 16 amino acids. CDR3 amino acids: CASSPAWDRAPYEQYF. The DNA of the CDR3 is TGTGCCAGCTCACCCGCCTGGGACAGGGCCCCCTACGAGCAGTACTTC.

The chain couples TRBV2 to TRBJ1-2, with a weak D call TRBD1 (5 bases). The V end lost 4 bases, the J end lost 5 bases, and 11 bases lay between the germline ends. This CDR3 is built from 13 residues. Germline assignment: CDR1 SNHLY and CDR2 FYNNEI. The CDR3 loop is CASSVGTAYGYTF. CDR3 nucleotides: TGTGCCAGCAGTGTCGGGACTGCGTATGGCTACACCTTC.

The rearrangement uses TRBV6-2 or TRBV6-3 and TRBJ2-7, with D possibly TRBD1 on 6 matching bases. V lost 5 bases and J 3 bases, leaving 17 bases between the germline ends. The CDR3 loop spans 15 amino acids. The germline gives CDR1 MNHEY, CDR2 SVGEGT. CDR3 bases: TGTGCCAGCAGTACCGGACAGACGGCTTACTACGAGCAGTACTTC. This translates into CASSTGQTAYYEQYF.

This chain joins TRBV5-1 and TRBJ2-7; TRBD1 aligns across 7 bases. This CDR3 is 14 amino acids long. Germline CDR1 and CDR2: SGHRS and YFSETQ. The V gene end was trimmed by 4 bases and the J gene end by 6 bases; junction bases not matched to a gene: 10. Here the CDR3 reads CASSLDGQAGEQYF. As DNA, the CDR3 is TGCGCCAGCAGCCTGGACGGACAGGCTGGCGAGCAGTACTTC.

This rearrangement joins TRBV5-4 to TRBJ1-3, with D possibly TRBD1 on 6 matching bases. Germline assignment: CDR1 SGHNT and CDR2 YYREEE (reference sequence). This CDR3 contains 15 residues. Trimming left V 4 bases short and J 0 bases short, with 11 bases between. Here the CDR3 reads CASSIGQFSGNTIYF. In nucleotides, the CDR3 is TGTGCCAGCAGCATCGGACAGTTCTCTGGAAACACCATATATTTT.

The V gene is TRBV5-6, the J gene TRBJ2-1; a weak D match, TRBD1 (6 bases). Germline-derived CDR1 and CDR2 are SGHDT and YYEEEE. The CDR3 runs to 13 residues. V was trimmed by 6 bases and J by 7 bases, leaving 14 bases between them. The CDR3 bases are TGTGCCAGCACCGGACAGATCCTAAATGAGCAGTTCTTC. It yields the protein CASTGQILNEQFF.

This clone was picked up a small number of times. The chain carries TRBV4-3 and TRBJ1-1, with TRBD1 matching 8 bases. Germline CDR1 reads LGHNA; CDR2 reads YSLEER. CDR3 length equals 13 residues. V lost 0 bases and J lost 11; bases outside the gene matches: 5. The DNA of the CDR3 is TGCGCCAGCAGCCAAGACTCACAGGGGGGGGCTTTCTTT. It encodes CASSQDSQGGAFF.

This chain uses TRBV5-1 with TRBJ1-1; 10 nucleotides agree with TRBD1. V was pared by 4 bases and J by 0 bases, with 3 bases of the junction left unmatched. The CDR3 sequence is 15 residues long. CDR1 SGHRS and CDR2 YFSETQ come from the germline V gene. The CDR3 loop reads CASSPDRGMNTEAFF. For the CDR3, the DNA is TGCGCCAGCAGCCCGGACAGGGGGATGAACACTGAAGCTTTCTTT.

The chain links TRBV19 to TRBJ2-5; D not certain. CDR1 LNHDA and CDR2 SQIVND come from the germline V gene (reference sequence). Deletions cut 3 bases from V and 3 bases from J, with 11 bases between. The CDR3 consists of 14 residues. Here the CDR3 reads CASSIRVRKETQYF. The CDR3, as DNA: TGTGCCAGTAGTATCCGGGTGAGAAAAGAGACCCAGTACTTC.

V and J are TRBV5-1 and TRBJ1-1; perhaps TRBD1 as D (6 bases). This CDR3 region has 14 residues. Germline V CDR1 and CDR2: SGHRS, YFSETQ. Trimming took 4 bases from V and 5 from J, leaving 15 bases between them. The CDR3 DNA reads TGCGCCAGCAGCAGTCGACAGGAATGGACTGAAGCTTTCTTT. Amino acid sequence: CASSSRQEWTEAFF. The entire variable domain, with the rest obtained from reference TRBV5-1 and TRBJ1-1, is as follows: KAGVTQTPRYLIKTRGQQVTLSCSPISGHRSVSWYQQTPGQGLQFLFEYFSETQRNKGNFPGRFSGRQFSNSRSEMNVSTLELGDSALYLCASSSRQEWTEAFFGQGTRLTVV.

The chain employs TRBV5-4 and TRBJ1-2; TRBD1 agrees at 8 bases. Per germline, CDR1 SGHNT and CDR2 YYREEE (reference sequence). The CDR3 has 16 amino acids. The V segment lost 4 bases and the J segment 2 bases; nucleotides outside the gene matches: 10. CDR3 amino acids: CASSADLRQGNYGYTF. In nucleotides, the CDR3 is TGTGCCAGCAGCGCCGATCTGCGACAGGGGAACTATGGCTACACCTTC.

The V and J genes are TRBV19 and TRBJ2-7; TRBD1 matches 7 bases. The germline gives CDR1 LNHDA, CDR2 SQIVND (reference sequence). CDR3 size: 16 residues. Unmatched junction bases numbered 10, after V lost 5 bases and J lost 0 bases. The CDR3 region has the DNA TGTGCCAGTAGTCTACCACAGGGGAGTAGCTCCTACGAGCAGTACTTC. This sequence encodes CASSLPQGSSSYEQYF.

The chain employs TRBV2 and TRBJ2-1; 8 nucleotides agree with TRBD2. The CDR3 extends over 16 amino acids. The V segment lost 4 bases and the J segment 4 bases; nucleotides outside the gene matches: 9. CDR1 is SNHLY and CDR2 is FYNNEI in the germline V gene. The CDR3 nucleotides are TGTGCCAGCAGTGGTCGCGGAGGCGGGGGGTACAATGAGCAGTTCTTC. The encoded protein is CASSGRGGGGYNEQFF.

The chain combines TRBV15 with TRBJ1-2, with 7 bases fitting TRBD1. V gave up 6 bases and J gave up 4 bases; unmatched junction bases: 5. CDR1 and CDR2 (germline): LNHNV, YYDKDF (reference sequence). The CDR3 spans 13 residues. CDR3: CATRTTGSYGYTF. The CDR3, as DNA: TGTGCCACCAGGACGACAGGGTCCTATGGCTACACCTTC.

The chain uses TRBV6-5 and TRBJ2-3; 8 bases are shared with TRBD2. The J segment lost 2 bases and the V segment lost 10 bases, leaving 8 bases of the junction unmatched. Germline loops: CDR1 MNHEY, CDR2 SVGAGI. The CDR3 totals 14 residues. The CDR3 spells CATRGREVTDTQYF. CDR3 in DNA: TGTGCCACCCGGGGGCGGGAGGTCACAGATACGCAGTATTTT.

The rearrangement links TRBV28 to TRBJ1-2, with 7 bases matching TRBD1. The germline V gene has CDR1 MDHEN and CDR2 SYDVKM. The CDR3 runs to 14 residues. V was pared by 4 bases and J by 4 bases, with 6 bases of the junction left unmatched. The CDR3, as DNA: TGTGCCAGCAGTTCCGGGACAGCTTCCTATGGCTACACCTTC. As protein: CASSSGTASYGYTF.

The CDR3 sequence is CASSFGQGGNYGYTF. CDR3 bases: TGCGCCAGCAGCTTTGGACAGGGGGGAAACTATGGCTACACCTTC. The chain has TRBV5-1 and TRBJ1-2; 10 bases fit TRBD1. From germline, CDR1 is SGHRS and CDR2 YFSETQ. The ends lost 2 bases at V and 2 bases at J; junction bases unmatched: 3. CDR3 length equals 15 residues.

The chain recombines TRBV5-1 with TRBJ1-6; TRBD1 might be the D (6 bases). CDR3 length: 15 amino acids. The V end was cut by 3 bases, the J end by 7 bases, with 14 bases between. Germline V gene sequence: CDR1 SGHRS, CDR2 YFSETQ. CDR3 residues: CASSYPGGNNSPLHF. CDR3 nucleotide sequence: TGCGCCAGCAGCTACCCGGGGGGCAACAATTCACCCCTCCACTTT.

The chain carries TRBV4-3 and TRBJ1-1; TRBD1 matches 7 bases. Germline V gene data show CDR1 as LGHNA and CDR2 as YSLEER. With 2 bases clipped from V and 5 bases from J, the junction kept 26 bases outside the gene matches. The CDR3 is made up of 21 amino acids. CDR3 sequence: CASSQLIPTGTPLGRVTEAFF. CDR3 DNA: TGCGCCAGCAGCCAACTTATCCCGACAGGGACCCCCTTAGGACGAGTTACTGAAGCTTTCTTT.

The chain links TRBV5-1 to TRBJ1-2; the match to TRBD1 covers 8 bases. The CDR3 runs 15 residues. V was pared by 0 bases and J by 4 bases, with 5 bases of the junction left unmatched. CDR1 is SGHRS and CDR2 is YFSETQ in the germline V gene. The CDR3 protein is CASSLARGLSYGYTF. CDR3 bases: TGCGCCAGCAGCTTGGCCAGGGGGCTGAGCTATGGCTACACCTTC.

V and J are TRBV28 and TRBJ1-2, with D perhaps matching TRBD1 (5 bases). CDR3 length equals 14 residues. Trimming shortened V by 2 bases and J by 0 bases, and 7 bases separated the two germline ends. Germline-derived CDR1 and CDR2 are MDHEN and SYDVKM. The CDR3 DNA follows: TGTGCCAGCAGTTTAGGGGCGACTAACTATGGCTACACCTTC. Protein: CASSLGATNYGYTF.

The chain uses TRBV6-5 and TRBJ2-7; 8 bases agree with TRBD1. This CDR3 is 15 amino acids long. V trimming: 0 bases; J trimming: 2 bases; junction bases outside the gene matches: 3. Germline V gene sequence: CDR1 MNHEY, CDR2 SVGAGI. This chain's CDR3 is CASSYSLDRAYEQYF. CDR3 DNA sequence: TGTGCCAGCAGTTACTCGCTGGACAGGGCCTACGAGCAGTACTTC.

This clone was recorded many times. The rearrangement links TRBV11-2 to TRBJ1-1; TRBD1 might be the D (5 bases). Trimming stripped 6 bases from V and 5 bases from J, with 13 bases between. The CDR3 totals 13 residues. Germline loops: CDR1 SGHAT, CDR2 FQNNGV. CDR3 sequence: CASSLRSGTEAFF. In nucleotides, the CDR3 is TGTGCCAGCAGTCTAAGGTCAGGGACTGAAGCTTTCTTT.

The DNA for the CDR3 is TGCGCCAGCAGCTTGGGACTAGCGGGGGGTGGTGAGCAGTTCTTC. Protein sequence: CASSLGLAGGGEQFF. The chain recombines TRBV5-1 with TRBJ2-1; the match to TRBD2 covers 13 bases. Trimming removed 0 bases from V and 9 bases from J; junction bases left unmatched: 3. The CDR3 totals 15 residues. The V gene's germline CDR1 is SGHRS and CDR2 YFSETQ.

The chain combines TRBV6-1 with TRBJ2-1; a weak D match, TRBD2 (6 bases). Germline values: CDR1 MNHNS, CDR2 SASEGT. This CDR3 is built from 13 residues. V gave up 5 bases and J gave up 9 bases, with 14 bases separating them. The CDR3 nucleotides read TGTGCCAGCAGTACCGGACTACTTGGTGAGCAGTTCTTC. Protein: CASSTGLLGEQFF.

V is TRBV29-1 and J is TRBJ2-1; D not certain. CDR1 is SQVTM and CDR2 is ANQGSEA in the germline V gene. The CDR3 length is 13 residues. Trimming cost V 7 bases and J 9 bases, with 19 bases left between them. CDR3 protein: CSATPLTNGEQFF. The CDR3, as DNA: TGCAGCGCGACCCCTCTTACTAATGGTGAGCAGTTCTTC.

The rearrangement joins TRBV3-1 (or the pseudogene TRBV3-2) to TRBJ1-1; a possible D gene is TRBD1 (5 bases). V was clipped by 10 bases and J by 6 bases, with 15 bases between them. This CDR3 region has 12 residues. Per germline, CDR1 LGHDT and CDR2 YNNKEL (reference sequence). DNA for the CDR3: TGTGCCACGGAATCCCGGGGGGCTGAAGCTTTCTTT. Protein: CATESRGAEAFF.

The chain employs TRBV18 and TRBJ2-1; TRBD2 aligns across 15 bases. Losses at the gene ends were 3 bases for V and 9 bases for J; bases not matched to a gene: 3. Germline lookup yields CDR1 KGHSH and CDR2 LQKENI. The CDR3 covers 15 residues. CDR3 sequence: CASSPGTSGGPEQFF. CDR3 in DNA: TGTGCCAGCTCACCTGGGACTAGCGGGGGGCCTGAGCAGTTCTTC.

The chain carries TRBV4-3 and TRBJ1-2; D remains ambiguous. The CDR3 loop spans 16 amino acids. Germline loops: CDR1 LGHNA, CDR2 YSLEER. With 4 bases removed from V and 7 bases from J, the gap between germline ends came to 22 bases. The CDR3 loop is CASSPVASEDVSGYTF. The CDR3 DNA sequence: TGCGCCAGCAGCCCGGTGGCCAGCGAGGATGTATCTGGCTACACCTTC.